This T cell receptor beta chain was sequenced during a study of T-cell memory formation after mild COVID-19. Study context: For the most part, TCR clusters were specific to one donor. Study results and limitations: Within pre-infection memory, some responding clones were found, suggesting cross-reactive memory joined. Specificity for SARS-CoV-2 was not confirmed among the second-wave clones peaking on day 37. Among contracting clones, CD4+ were mainly CM/EM and CD8+ enriched in EMRA.

Each CDR3 protein is one row after TCRdb ran MiXCR on the 5' RACE reads. Of about 350,000 distinct CDR3 sequences detected, around 13% appear once; the ten largest clones hold approximately 22%. This clonotype has a count of ten or more. Its antigen remains unidentified. V was pared by 5 bases and J by 12 bases, with 7 bases of the junction left unmatched. The CDR3 runs to 13 residues. Germline-derived CDR1 and CDR2 are SEHNR and FQNEAQ (reference sequence). Source material: PBMCs or a T cell subset sorted from them (not recorded which). The source of this sequence is a man between 18 and 35 years old who had mild COVID-19 (a few samples of this study predate the infection). Cell type and time point are not known. The chain uses TRBV7-9 and TRBJ1-6, with 7 nucleotides matching TRBD1. CDR3 protein: CASSREGALPLHF. The CDR3 DNA sequence: TGTGCCAGCAGCCGAGAGGGGGCTTTACCCCTCCACTTT.